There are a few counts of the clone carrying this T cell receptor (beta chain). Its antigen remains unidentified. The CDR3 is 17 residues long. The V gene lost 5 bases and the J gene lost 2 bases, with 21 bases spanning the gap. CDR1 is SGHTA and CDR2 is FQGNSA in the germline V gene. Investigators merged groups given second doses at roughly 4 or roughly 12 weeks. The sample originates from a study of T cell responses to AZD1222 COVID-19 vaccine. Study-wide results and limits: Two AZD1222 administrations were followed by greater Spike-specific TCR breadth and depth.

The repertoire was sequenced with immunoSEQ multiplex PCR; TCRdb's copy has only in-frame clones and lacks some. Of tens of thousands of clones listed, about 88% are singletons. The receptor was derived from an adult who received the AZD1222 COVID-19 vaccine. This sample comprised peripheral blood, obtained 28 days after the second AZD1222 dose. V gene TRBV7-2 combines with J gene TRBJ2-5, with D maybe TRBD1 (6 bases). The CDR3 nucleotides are TGTGCCAGCAGCCCAGGACAGTACGATGCAACACAAGAGACCCAGTACTTC. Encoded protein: CASSPGQYDATQETQYF.